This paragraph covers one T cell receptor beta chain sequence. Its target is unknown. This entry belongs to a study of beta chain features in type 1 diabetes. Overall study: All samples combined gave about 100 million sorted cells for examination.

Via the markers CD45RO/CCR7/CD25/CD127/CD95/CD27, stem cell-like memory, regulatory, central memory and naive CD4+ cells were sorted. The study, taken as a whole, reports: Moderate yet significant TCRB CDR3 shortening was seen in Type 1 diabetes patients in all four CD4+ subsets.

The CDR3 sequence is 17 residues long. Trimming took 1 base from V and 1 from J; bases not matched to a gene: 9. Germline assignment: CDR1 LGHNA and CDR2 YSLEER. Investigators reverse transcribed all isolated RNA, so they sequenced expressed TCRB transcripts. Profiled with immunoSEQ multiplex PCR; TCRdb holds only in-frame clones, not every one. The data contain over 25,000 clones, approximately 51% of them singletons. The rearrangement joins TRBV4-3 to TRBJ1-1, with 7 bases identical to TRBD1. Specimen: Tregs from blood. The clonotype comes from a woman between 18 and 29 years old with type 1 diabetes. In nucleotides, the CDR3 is TGCGCCAGCAGCCAAGGAAATACAGGGGATGGGAACACTGAAGCTTTCTTT. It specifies CASSQGNTGDGNTEAFF.